One and the same sample provided the 25 T cell receptor beta chains below, sequenced in a study of response to subunit inactivated influenza vaccine. From the RT-PCR reads, TCRdb called clonotypes with MiXCR, one entry per CDR3 protein. The table includes roughly 700,000 distinct CDR3 sequences, approximately 13% detected once. Sequenced here: PBMCs from blood, sampled about 14 days before vaccination. Receptors were obtained from a man aged 50 to 60 who received an inactivated influenza vaccine.

The V call is TRBV5-1, the J call TRBJ2-1; the D call may be TRBD1 or TRBD2 (6 bases each). V was clipped by 6 bases and J by 5 bases, with 18 bases between them. This CDR3 spans 15 amino acids. Germline CDR1 and CDR2: SGHRS and YFSETQ. The CDR3 sequence is CASIPGGGSNNEQFF. CDR3 in DNA: TGCGCCAGCATCCCCGGGGGCGGTTCTAACAATGAGCAGTTCTTC. Full variable domain (remainder filled in from reference TRBV5-1 and TRBJ2-1): KAGVTQTPRYLIKTRGQQVTLSCSPISGHRSVSWYQQTPGQGLQFLFEYFSETQRNKGNFPGRFSGRQFSNSRSEMNVSTLELGDSALYLCASIPGGGSNNEQFFGPGTRLTVL.

This clonotype appeared many times. The chain recombines TRBV4-2 with TRBJ2-2, with 7 nucleotides matching TRBD1. Germline trimming cut 1 base from V and 4 bases from J; bases unmatched to any gene: 6. In germline, CDR1 is LGHNA, CDR2 YNFKEQ. The CDR3 has 16 amino acids. The CDR3 here is CASSQGQGELTGELFF. CDR3 nucleotides: TGTGCCAGCAGCCAAGGGCAGGGGGAACTCACCGGGGAGCTGTTTTTT.

This clonotype occurred many times. V usage is TRBV20-1 and J usage is TRBJ1-1, with 10 bases lining up with TRBD1. Trimming removed 1 base from V and 5 bases from J; junction bases left unmatched: 4. The CDR3 has 14 amino acids. CDR1 and CDR2 from the germline V gene are DFQATT and SNEGSKA (reference sequence). The CDR3 loop is CSARVDRGGTEAFF. In DNA, the CDR3 is TGCAGTGCTAGAGTGGACAGGGGGGGGACTGAAGCTTTCTTT.

The sample holds a few counts of this clonotype. J is TRBJ2-7 and V is TRBV15; 8 bases map to TRBD2. This CDR3 spans 16 amino acids. V lost 3 bases and J lost 7; bases outside the gene matches: 14. From germline, CDR1 is LNHNV and CDR2 YYDKDF (reference sequence). CDR3 nucleotides: TGTGCCACCAGCAGTGCATCGGGGACTAGGTTCCGGGAGCAGTACTTC. As protein: CATSSASGTRFREQYF.

This clonotype showed up just a few times. This chain's CDR3 is CASSVGSGNHEQFF. The CDR3 DNA is TGTGCCAGCAGCGTAGGGTCGGGGAATCATGAGCAGTTCTTC. The V call is TRBV9, the J call TRBJ2-1; tentative D call: TRBD2 (5 bases). The CDR3 sequence is 14 residues long. V was shortened by 0 bases and J by 8 bases, with 12 bases between the two germline ends. Germline-derived CDR1 and CDR2 are SGDLS and YYNGEE.

DNA of the CDR3: TGTGCCAGCAGCCCGGGACAGGGGGGAGACGCCGGGGAGCTGTTTTTT. Residues: CASSPGQGGDAGELFF. V is TRBV3-1 and J is TRBJ2-2, with 11 positions matching TRBD1. This CDR3 is built from 16 residues. The V gene's germline CDR1 is LGHDT and CDR2 YNNKEL (reference sequence). Trimming cost V 4 bases and J 6 bases; bases outside gene matches: 7. Variable domain in full (rest from reference TRBV3-1 and TRBJ2-2): DTAVSQTPKYLVTQMGNDKSIKCEQNLGHDTMYWYKQDSKKFLKIMFSYNNKELIINETVPNRFSPKSPDKAHLNLHINSLELGDSAVYFCASSPGQGGDAGELFFGEGSRLTVL.

In its sample, this clonotype was seen a few times. The V and J genes are TRBV6-2 or TRBV6-3 and TRBJ2-1, with D perhaps TRBD2 (5 bases). Germline V lookup: CDR1 MNHEY, CDR2 SVGEGT. The ends were cut back, 6 bases at V and 12 bases at J, with 15 bases in the middle. The CDR3 covers 12 residues. The CDR3 nucleotides read TGTGCCAGCAGAACGGGCGGGTTAGGGCAGTTCTTC. Amino acids: CASRTGGLGQFF.

This clonotype was counted between two and nine times. The genes are TRBV4-1 and TRBJ2-5; D is undetermined. CDR3 length equals 13 residues. Trimming shortened V by 3 bases and J by 7 bases, and 12 bases separated the two germline ends. Germline V gene sequence: CDR1 MGHRA, CDR2 YSYEKL. Here the CDR3 DNA reads TGCGCCAGCAGCCAGGCGTATGTGGGGACCCAGTACTTC. It specifies CASSQAYVGTQYF.

This clonotype occurred a few times. The chain employs TRBV5-1 and TRBJ2-5; 7 nucleotides line up with TRBD2. Looked up from germline, CDR1 is SGHRS and CDR2 is YFSETQ. V dropped 5 bases and J dropped 1; count of bases not matched to a gene: 8. This CDR3 region has 15 residues. CDR3 coding DNA: TGCGCCAGCAGTCCCCTAGCGGATAGCCAAGAGACCCAGTACTTC. Translation: CASSPLADSQETQYF.

Many counts were recorded for this clonotype. This chain connects TRBV5-1 to TRBJ2-1; D is ambiguous. This CDR3 spans 15 amino acids. Germline lookup yields CDR1 SGHRS and CDR2 YFSETQ. The V gene lost 0 bases and the J gene lost 8 bases, with 15 bases spanning the gap. The CDR3 DNA sequence: TGCGCCAGCAGCTTGGCTGGGCTGTCAATGGATGAGCAGTTCTTC. This codes for CASSLAGLSMDEQFF.

This clonotype came up a few times. The rearrangement uses TRBV4-3 and TRBJ1-2; the D is unclear. Trimming took off 1 base at V and 0 bases at J, with 6 bases between the two ends. Per germline, CDR1 LGHNA and CDR2 YSLEER. CDR3 length equals 14 residues. CDR3 bases: TGCGCCAGCAGCCAAGGACCATCTAACTATGGCTACACCTTC. Protein: CASSQGPSNYGYTF.

This chain connects TRBV6-4 to TRBJ2-1, with D possibly matching TRBD2 (7 bases). V was trimmed by 8 bases and J by 6 bases, leaving 29 bases between them. The CDR3 is made up of 18 amino acids. Germline values: CDR1 MRHNA, CDR2 SNTAGT. The CDR3 loop reads CASCFVARGPYKRNEQFF. CDR3 DNA sequence: TGTGCCAGCTGTTTTGTGGCGCGGGGGCCCTACAAACGCAATGAGCAGTTCTTC.

The table lists this clonotype with many counts. V usage is TRBV29-1 and J usage is TRBJ1-5; D is uncertain. The CDR3 length is 13 residues. Germline V lookup: CDR1 SQVTM, CDR2 ANQGSEA. The ends were cut back, 4 bases at V and 0 bases at J, with 7 bases in the middle. CDR3 DNA: TGCAGCGTTGCTGGAAATAGCAATCAGCCCCAGCATTTT. Its protein product is CSVAGNSNQPQHF.

The V and J genes are TRBV20-1 and TRBJ2-5, with 7 positions matching TRBD1. This CDR3 has 13 amino acids. V gave up 6 bases and J gave up 5 bases; unmatched junction bases: 9. Germline CDR1 reads DFQATT; CDR2 reads SNEGSKA (reference sequence). In DNA form, the CDR3 reads TGCAGTGCCATCAAGACAGGGCCGGAGACCCAGTACTTC. Translating gives CSAIKTGPETQYF.

This clonotype was seen a few times. The chain carries TRBV9 and TRBJ1-6, with D possibly being TRBD1 (6 bases). The CDR3 is 14 residues long. Trimming took off 0 bases at V and 7 bases at J, with 8 bases between the two ends. Per the germline V gene, CDR1 is SGDLS and CDR2 is YYNGEE. Written as DNA, the CDR3 is TGTGCCAGCAGCGTAGGGACAGAGAATTCACCCCTCCACTTT. Protein product: CASSVGTENSPLHF.

This chain uses TRBV6-2 or TRBV6-3 with TRBJ1-2, with D unresolved. The CDR3 sequence is 14 residues long. CDR1 is MNHEY, CDR2 SVGEGT, per germline. Trimming pared 2 bases from V and 4 bases from J, leaving 11 bases between. This CDR3 is CASSYPSVRYGYTF. The CDR3 coding sequence is TGTGCCAGCAGTTACCCCAGCGTACGCTATGGCTACACCTTC.

The V call is TRBV7-8, the J call TRBJ2-5; D uncertain. V was trimmed by 1 base and J by 5 bases, leaving 11 bases between them. In germline, CDR1 is SGHVS, CDR2 FQNEAQ. CDR3 size: 14 residues. CDR3 loop: CASSLVRSEETQYF. For the CDR3, the DNA is TGTGCCAGCAGCTTAGTACGGAGTGAGGAGACCCAGTACTTC.

V and J are TRBV3-1 and TRBJ2-5; TRBD1 aligns across 7 bases. The junction had 7 bases not matched to a gene; V was cut back by 3 bases and J by 0 bases. The CDR3 spans 16 residues. The germline CDR1 and CDR2 sequences are LGHDT and YNNKEL (reference sequence). As DNA, the CDR3 is TGTGCCAGCAGCCACGATGGGACAGAGAACCAAGAGACCCAGTACTTC. Its protein is CASSHDGTENQETQYF.

The V and J genes are TRBV3-1 and TRBJ1-2; 7 bases fit TRBD1. J was trimmed by 7 bases and V by 0 bases; bases with no gene match: 8. Germline assignment: CDR1 LGHDT and CDR2 YNNKEL (reference sequence). The CDR3 sequence is 15 residues long. The CDR3 spells CASSQDPQGSLGYTF. CDR3 DNA sequence: TGTGCCAGCAGCCAAGACCCACAGGGGTCCCTTGGCTACACCTTC.

The chain joins TRBV7-9 to TRBJ2-7, with D maybe TRBD1 (6 bases). This CDR3 has 13 residues. The V gene's germline CDR1 is SEHNR and CDR2 FQNEAQ (reference sequence). Trimming left V 5 bases short and J 5 bases short, with 13 bases between. CDR3 in DNA: TGTGCCAGCAGCCAGAATACAGGGAACGAGCAGTACTTC. Encoded protein: CASSQNTGNEQYF.

This clonotype was counted only a few times. The chain uses TRBV11-2 and TRBJ2-4, with D possibly matching TRBD2 (5 bases). Trimming removed 0 bases at V and 1 base at J, with 13 bases between. CDR3 length: 17 residues. From germline, CDR1 is SGHAT and CDR2 FQNNGV. The CDR3 DNA follows: TGTGCCAGCAGCTTAGATCGGACTTTGAGGGCCAAAAACATTCAGTACTTC. The encoded protein is CASSLDRTLRAKNIQYF.

This sequence joins TRBV11-3 and TRBJ2-7; D gene uncertain. This CDR3 spans 13 amino acids. Germline V gene lookup returns CDR1 SGHNT and CDR2 YENEEA. Trimming stripped 5 bases from V and 3 bases from J, with 11 bases between. The CDR3: CASSREQGYEQYF. The CDR3 DNA follows: TGTGCCAGCAGCCGAGAACAAGGCTACGAGCAGTACTTC.

This chain joins TRBV3-1 and TRBJ2-1; TRBD1 agrees at 8 bases. This CDR3 has 15 amino acids. Germline CDR1 reads LGHDT; CDR2 reads YNNKEL (reference sequence). Trimming removed 4 bases from V and 7 bases from J; junction bases left unmatched: 9. DNA for the CDR3: TGTGCCAGCAGCCCACGACAGGGGTTTGGAAATGAGCAGTTCTTC. Translating it yields CASSPRQGFGNEQFF.

The chain combines TRBV5-1 with TRBJ2-7, with D maybe TRBD2 (5 bases). In germline, CDR1 is SGHRS, CDR2 YFSETQ. Trimming took 4 bases from V and 0 from J, leaving 11 bases between them. The CDR3 contains 14 residues. This CDR3 is CASSKDSSSYEQYF. Written as DNA, the CDR3 is TGCGCCAGCAGCAAGGACTCCAGCTCCTACGAGCAGTACTTC.

The V call is TRBV28, the J call TRBJ2-6; TRBD1 agrees at 12 bases. Germline V lookup: CDR1 MDHEN, CDR2 SYDVKM. The CDR3 is made up of 17 amino acids. V lost 6 bases and J lost 2; bases outside the gene matches: 5. CDR3 DNA: TGTGCCAGCAGGCCGGGACAGGGGGCGCCTGGGGCCAACGTCCTGACTTTC. Encoded protein: CASRPGQGAPGANVLTF.